These 21 T cell receptor beta chains were all obtained from the same sample, sequenced in a study of technical replicates of blood from a few donors. The table came from immunoSEQ multiplex PCR; TCRdb's copy has only in-frame clones and leaves some out. The sample lists over 70,000 clones, approximately 95% occurring once. The sample was T cells isolated from PBMCs. All receptors come from a human donor in good health.

The chain couples TRBV7-2 to TRBJ2-1, with 7 bases identical to TRBD2. Germline CDR1 is SGHTA and CDR2 is FQGNSA. CDR3 length equals 16 residues. Trimming at V came to 1 base and at J to 8 bases, leaving 11 bases not matched to a gene. Here the CDR3 DNA reads TGTGCCAGCAGCTTAGATGGGGACTATAGTGTCGATGAGCAGTTCTTC. It encodes CASSLDGDYSVDEQFF. The full variable domain, rest sourced from reference TRBV7-2 and TRBJ2-1, is GAGVSQSPSNKVTEKGKDVELRCDPISGHTALYWYRQSLGQGLEFLIYFQGNSAPDKSGLPSDRFSAERTGGSVSTLTIQRTQQEDSAVYLCASSLDGDYSVDEQFFGPGTRLTVL.

The chain uses TRBV28 and TRBJ1-1, with a possible D match to TRBD1 (6 bases). V was pared by 11 bases and J by 8 bases, with 15 bases between. Germline V gene lookup returns CDR1 MDHEN and CDR2 SYDVKM. CDR3 length equals 11 residues. The DNA for the CDR3 is TGTGCCGGTTGTAGCAGGGGAGAAGCTTTCTTT. Translated, it gives CAGCSRGEAFF.

The chain has TRBV11-3 and TRBJ1-2; 11 positions agree with TRBD1. CDR1 is SGHNT and CDR2 is YENEEA in the germline V gene. The CDR3 spans 16 residues. V dropped 3 bases and J dropped 0; count of bases not matched to a gene: 3. The CDR3 nucleotides are TGTGCCAGCAGCTTGGACAGGGGGCTTACTAACTATGGCTACACCTTC. It specifies CASSLDRGLTNYGYTF.

The V call is TRBV5-6, the J call TRBJ1-1; 7 nucleotides align to TRBD1. Germline V gene data show CDR1 as SGHDT and CDR2 as YYEEEE. Trimming at V came to 4 bases and at J to 6 bases, leaving 9 bases not matched to a gene. CDR3 size: 14 residues. Here the CDR3 reads CASSPRGTRPEAFF. Written as DNA, the CDR3 is TGTGCCAGCAGCCCCAGGGGGACAAGGCCTGAAGCTTTCTTT.

The chain links TRBV5-8 to TRBJ1-1, with a tentative D call TRBD1 (5 bases). From germline, CDR1 is SGHTS and CDR2 YDEGEE. This CDR3 comprises 14 residues. Trimming shortened V by 4 bases and J by 3 bases, and 13 bases separated the two germline ends. CDR3 DNA sequence: TGTGCCAGCAGCCCTACGGGGGGATACACTGAAGCTTTCTTT. It encodes CASSPTGGYTEAFF.

This sequence joins TRBV15 and TRBJ2-1, with D perhaps matching TRBD1 (6 bases). V was trimmed by 4 bases and J by 3 bases, leaving 13 bases between them. The CDR3 runs 15 residues. Germline loops: CDR1 LNHNV, CDR2 YYDKDF (reference sequence). The CDR3 spells CATSMDRGYYNEQFF. For the CDR3, the DNA is TGTGCCACCAGCATGGACAGAGGCTACTACAATGAGCAGTTCTTC.

This chain uses TRBV7-9 with TRBJ2-3, with unresolved D. The germline V gene has CDR1 SEHNR and CDR2 FQNEAQ (reference sequence). V was trimmed by 3 bases and J by 2 bases, leaving 3 bases between them. The CDR3 covers 12 residues. CDR3 sequence: CASSFVTDTQYF. The CDR3 DNA follows: TGTGCCAGCAGCTTCGTCACAGATACGCAGTATTTT. Filled out from reference TRBV7-9 and TRBJ2-3, the complete variable domain reads DTGVSQNPRHKITKRGQNVTFRCDPISEHNRLYWYRQTLGQGPEFLTYFQNEAQLEKSRLLSDRFSAERPKGSFSTLEIQRTEQGDSAMYLCASSFVTDTQYFGPGTRLTVL.

This chain uses TRBV7-2 with TRBJ2-7; 9 positions agree with TRBD1. Germline loops: CDR1 SGHTA, CDR2 FQGNSA. The ends lost 2 bases at V and 4 bases at J; junction bases unmatched: 6. This CDR3 is 15 amino acids long. In DNA form, the CDR3 reads TGTGCCAGCAGCTTAACCGGGACAGGGAGATACGAGCAGTACTTC. This sequence encodes CASSLTGTGRYEQYF.

This chain connects TRBV18 to TRBJ2-7; 7 positions match TRBD2. This CDR3 comprises 15 residues. V trimming: 5 bases; J trimming: 6 bases; junction bases outside the gene matches: 13. Germline CDR1 KGHSH, CDR2 LQKENI. Here the CDR3 reads CASSAYRDYQSEQYF. The CDR3 DNA follows: TGTGCCAGCTCAGCCTACCGGGACTACCAAAGCGAGCAGTACTTC. The complete variable domain, with remaining parts taken from reference TRBV18 and TRBJ2-7, reads NAGVMQNPRHLVRRRGQEARLRCSPMKGHSHVYWYRQLPEEGLKFMVYLQKENIIDESGMPKERFSAEFPKEGPSILRIQQVVRGDSAAYFCASSAYRDYQSEQYFGPGTRLTVT.

The J gene is TRBJ2-2, the V gene TRBV19, with D possibly TRBD2 on 6 matching bases. Trimming cost V 1 base and J 4 bases, with 7 bases left between them. The CDR3 is made up of 14 amino acids. The V gene's germline CDR1 is LNHDA and CDR2 SQIVND (reference sequence). The CDR3 sequence is CASSIGLGTGELFF. The CDR3 DNA follows: TGTGCCAGTAGTATAGGACTAGGCACCGGGGAGCTGTTTTTT.

The J gene is TRBJ2-7, the V gene TRBV30; 11 positions agree with TRBD2. V trimming: 3 bases; J trimming: 0 bases; junction bases outside the gene matches: 10. The CDR3 is 17 amino acids. CDR1 and CDR2 from the germline V gene are GTSNPN and SVGIG (reference sequence). CDR3 nucleotides: TGTGCCTGGAGAAGGGGACTAGCGGCCCTTAGCTCCTACGAGCAGTACTTC. Amino acids: CAWRRGLAALSSYEQYF.

The rearrangement uses TRBV4-2 and TRBJ1-5; D is possibly TRBD1 (6 bases). The CDR3 covers 17 residues. Trimming stripped 0 bases from V and 3 bases from J, with 15 bases between. Germline V CDR1 and CDR2: LGHNA, YNFKEQ. The CDR3 loop is CASSQDSRGTINQPQHF. As DNA, the CDR3 is TGTGCCAGCAGCCAAGACTCTAGGGGGACGATCAATCAGCCCCAGCATTTT.

The J gene is TRBJ2-1, the V gene TRBV10-3; no definite D call. The V end was cut by 6 bases, the J end by 8 bases, with 14 bases between. This CDR3 comprises 13 residues. Germline assignment: CDR1 ENHRY and CDR2 SYGVKD. The chain's CDR3 is CAISEGGVDEQFF. In DNA form, the CDR3 reads TGTGCCATCAGCGAAGGCGGCGTGGATGAGCAGTTCTTC.

V and J are TRBV13 and TRBJ1-1; D is ambiguous. The CDR3 length is 13 residues. The germline CDR1 and CDR2 sequences are PRHDT and FYEKMQ (reference sequence). V was trimmed by 5 bases and J by 1 base, leaving 8 bases between them. CDR3 amino acids: CASSRSENTEAFF. Written as DNA, the CDR3 is TGTGCCAGCAGCCGCTCAGAGAACACTGAAGCTTTCTTT.

V gene TRBV29-1 combines with J gene TRBJ1-4, with unresolved D. Germline CDR1 is SQVTM and CDR2 is ANQGSEA. V was pared by 8 bases and J by 0 bases, with 34 bases between. The CDR3 totals 21 residues. The CDR3 region is CSPGEWGREETEPTTNEKLFF. CDR3 in DNA: TGCAGCCCGGGTGAGTGGGGTAGGGAGGAAACTGAGCCTACAACTAATGAAAAACTGTTTTTT. Complete variable domain (other parts from reference TRBV29-1 and TRBJ1-4): SAVISQKPSRDICQRGTSLTIQCQVDSQVTMMFWYRQQPGQSLTLIATANQGSEATYESGFVIDKFPISRPNLTFSTLTVSNMSPEDSSIYLCSPGEWGREETEPTTNEKLFFGSGTQLSVL.

The sample holds one count of this clone. The rearrangement uses TRBV27 and TRBJ2-1; 10 nucleotides line up with TRBD2. CDR3 length equals 15 residues. With 4 bases clipped from V and 5 bases from J, the junction kept 5 bases outside the gene matches. Germline CDR1 reads MNHEY; CDR2 reads SMNVEV (reference sequence). CDR3: CASSWSSGSHNEQFF. CDR3 sequence (DNA): TGTGCCAGCAGTTGGTCTAGCGGGAGTCACAATGAGCAGTTCTTC.

This clone was counted only a few times. The chain couples TRBV19 to TRBJ1-5; possible D gene TRBD1, 5 bases. Deletions cut 7 bases from V and 0 bases from J, with 13 bases between. This CDR3 is 15 amino acids long. Germline CDR1 LNHDA, CDR2 SQIVND (reference sequence). The CDR3 region is CASTGLGDSNQPQHF. The CDR3 nucleotides read TGTGCCAGTACTGGCTTAGGGGATAGCAATCAGCCCCAGCATTTT.

Details on this clone: Other nucleotide sequences from this sample produce the same CDR3. The chain uses TRBV5-5 and TRBJ1-5; maybe TRBD1 (5 bases). Germline CDR1 reads SGHKS; CDR2 reads YYEKEE (reference sequence). Trimming shortened V by 0 bases and J by 5 bases, and 9 bases separated the two germline ends. The CDR3 is made up of 14 amino acids. The CDR3 bases are TGTGCCAGCAGCTTGGTTGGGGGGGATCAGCCCCAGCATTTT. Translated, it gives CASSLVGGDQPQHF.

The V gene is TRBV29-1, the J gene TRBJ1-1, with a possible D match to TRBD1 (5 bases). The CDR3 extends over 16 amino acids. Trimming took off 7 bases at V and 1 base at J, with 22 bases between the two ends. Germline values: CDR1 SQVTM, CDR2 ANQGSEA. The CDR3 nucleotides read TGCAGCGCAACGGGAGGGGCAGGCCGTAGGAACACTGAAGCTTTCTTT. Protein: CSATGGAGRRNTEAFF.

The J gene is TRBJ1-3, the V gene TRBV9; D gene ambiguous. Trimming removed 4 bases from V and 0 bases from J, with 11 bases in between. The CDR3 consists of 15 residues. CDR1 SGDLS and CDR2 YYNGEE come from the germline V gene. The CDR3 nucleotides read TGTGCCAGCAGCCCCCGGGTGAGCTCTGGAAACACCATATATTTT. This gives the protein CASSPRVSSGNTIYF.

J is TRBJ2-1 and V is TRBV7-9; D is undetermined. The V gene lost 0 bases and the J gene lost 3 bases, with 12 bases spanning the gap. Germline V gene sequence: CDR1 SEHNR, CDR2 FQNEAQ (reference sequence). There are 16 residues in the CDR3. The CDR3 sequence is CASSLAGGIRYNEQFF. The CDR3 bases are TGTGCCAGCAGCTTAGCCGGCGGTATCCGCTACAATGAGCAGTTCTTC.